The 13 T cell receptor beta chains presented below share a single source sample, sequenced in a study of cytomegalovirus exposure and HLA in healthy donors. Clones were read by immunoSEQ multiplex PCR, and TCRdb kept only the in-frame ones, dropping some. This sample has over 150,000 clones, with 65% to 90% found just once. The sample taken for sequencing was PBMCs. Receptors were obtained from a woman in her late teens or twenties in good health and CMV-seronegative.

CDR3 amino acids: CASSPWTPGDYGYTF. In nucleotides, the CDR3 is TGTGCCAGCAGCCCTTGGACACCTGGAGACTATGGCTACACCTTC. The genes are TRBV14 and TRBJ1-2; D possibly corresponds to TRBD1 (5 bases). CDR3 length: 15 amino acids. The germline V and J ends were trimmed by 4 bases and 3 bases, with 15 bases remaining between them. The germline gives CDR1 SGHDN, CDR2 FVKESK.

The chain uses TRBV5-6 and TRBJ1-1; D is unresolved. V was shortened by 5 bases and J by 4 bases, with 15 bases between the two germline ends. This CDR3 has 14 residues. CDR1 is SGHDT, CDR2 YYEEEE, per germline. CDR3 amino acids: CASRLTVASTEAFF. The CDR3 nucleotides are TGTGCCAGCAGATTAACAGTCGCAAGCACTGAAGCTTTCTTT.

V usage is TRBV6-1 and J usage is TRBJ2-1; possibly TRBD2 for D (6 bases). The V gene lost 0 bases and the J gene lost 6 bases, with 27 bases spanning the gap. This CDR3 has 20 amino acids. Germline V gene data show CDR1 as MNHNS and CDR2 as SASEGT. CDR3 amino acids: CASSEAYRTTAGRPLNEQFF. The CDR3 DNA follows: TGTGCCAGCAGTGAAGCGTACCGGACGACGGCGGGACGGCCCCTCAATGAGCAGTTCTTC.

The chain links TRBV6-5 to TRBJ2-5; perhaps TRBD2 as D (6 bases). V lost 2 bases to trimming and J lost 7 bases, with 20 bases between them. Germline-derived CDR1 and CDR2 are MNHEY and SVGAGI. This CDR3 is built from 16 residues. CDR3 coding DNA: TGTGCCAGCAGTTACCACGGGACCCAAGCCGGGGGGACCCAGTACTTC. This codes for CASSYHGTQAGGTQYF.

This chain uses TRBV29-1 with TRBJ2-2; D uncertain. The germline CDR1 and CDR2 sequences are SQVTM and ANQGSEA. Trimming removed 5 bases from V and 3 bases from J, with 10 bases in between. The CDR3 sequence is 13 residues long. The CDR3 region is CSVTGLDTGELFF. The CDR3 DNA reads as TGCAGCGTTACCGGGTTGGACACCGGGGAGCTGTTTTTT.

The DNA for the CDR3 is TGTGCCATCAGTGAGTCGCACAGGGTTTCGCGGAACACTGAAGCTTTCTTT. Translation gives CAISESHRVSRNTEAFF. The rearrangement joins TRBV10-3 to TRBJ1-1; D may be TRBD1 (6 bases). Trimming stripped 0 bases from V and 1 base from J, with 15 bases between. This CDR3 comprises 17 residues. Germline V gene sequence: CDR1 ENHRY, CDR2 SYGVKD.

CDR3 sequence: CASSPSEGAGHEQFF. CDR3 bases: TGTGCCAGCAGTCCCTCAGAGGGGGCGGGACATGAGCAGTTCTTC. The chain joins TRBV6-5 to TRBJ2-1, with a possible D match to TRBD1 (7 bases). From germline, CDR1 is MNHEY and CDR2 SVGAGI. Trimming left V 5 bases short and J 8 bases short, with 19 bases between. The CDR3 consists of 15 residues.

This clone was counted at least ten times. This rearrangement joins TRBV11-2 to TRBJ1-4; D not certain. V was cut by 0 bases and J by 10 bases, with 9 bases left in between. Germline values: CDR1 SGHAT, CDR2 FQNNGV. This CDR3 comprises 13 residues. The CDR3 region is CASSLDSGVKLFF. The DNA for the CDR3 is TGTGCCAGCAGCTTAGATAGCGGGGTAAAACTGTTTTTT. The entire variable domain, with the rest obtained from reference TRBV11-2 and TRBJ1-4, is as follows: EAGVAQSPRYKIIEKRQSVAFWCNPISGHATLYWYQQILGQGPKLLIQFQNNGVVDDSQLPKDRFSAERLKGVDSTLKIQPAKLEDSAVYLCASSLDSGVKLFFGSGTQLSVL.

The V gene is TRBV6-5, the J gene TRBJ1-1; 11 nucleotides agree with TRBD1. V was pared by 5 bases and J by 8 bases, with 7 bases of the junction left unmatched. The germline gives CDR1 MNHEY, CDR2 SVGAGI. The CDR3 extends over 14 amino acids. In nucleotides, the CDR3 is TGTGCCAGCAGTCCCGGACAGGGGGCGTCGGAAGCTTTCTTT. This codes for CASSPGQGASEAFF.

J is TRBJ2-3 and V is TRBV19; 10 nucleotides match TRBD1. Germline CDR1 reads LNHDA; CDR2 reads SQIVND (reference sequence). J was trimmed by 1 base and V by 4 bases; bases with no gene match: 8. CDR3 length equals 17 residues. The CDR3 DNA is TGTGCCAGTAGTACCGGGACAGGGGCGCAGGGCACAGATACGCAGTATTTT. Translation: CASSTGTGAQGTDTQYF. Combining the CDR3 with reference TRBV19 and TRBJ2-3 gives the whole variable domain DGGITQSPKYLFRKEGQNVTLSCEQNLNHDAMYWYRQDPGQGLRLIYYSQIVNDFQKGDIAEGYSVSREKKESFPLTVTSAQKNPTAFYLCASSTGTGAQGTDTQYFGPGTRLTVL.

The J gene is TRBJ2-6, the V gene TRBV6-1; no reliable D call. The V end was cut by 7 bases, the J end by 0 bases, with 4 bases between. The CDR3 spans 13 residues. Germline V gene lookup returns CDR1 MNHNS and CDR2 SASEGT. CDR3 coding DNA: TGTGCCAGCAAGAGCTCTGGGGCCAACGTCCTGACTTTC. This translates into CASKSSGANVLTF.

This sequence joins TRBV7-9 and TRBJ2-1; 10 bases fit TRBD2. The CDR3 runs 14 residues. Germline V gene sequence: CDR1 SEHNR, CDR2 FQNEAQ (reference sequence). J was trimmed by 6 bases and V by 4 bases; bases with no gene match: 3. CDR3 sequence reads: CASSWASGSNEQFF. The CDR3 DNA follows: TGTGCCAGCAGCTGGGCTAGCGGGAGCAATGAGCAGTTCTTC.

V and J are TRBV5-1 and TRBJ1-6; 7 nucleotides agree with TRBD1. Germline V gene lookup returns CDR1 SGHRS and CDR2 YFSETQ. This CDR3 spans 16 amino acids. The V gene end was trimmed by 4 bases and the J gene end by 11 bases; junction bases not matched to a gene: 15. CDR3 coding DNA: TGCGCCAGCAGCGCGCAGACAGGGAGATTCGAGACACCCCTCCACTTT. This gives the protein CASSAQTGRFETPLHF.